The rows below give T cell receptor beta chains drawn from one sample of a study of regulatory T cells in long-lasting Graves disease. TCRdb reprocessed the multiplex PCR reads via MiXCR and lists one record per CDR3 protein. The sample lists 390,000 or so distinct CDR3 sequences, about 23% occurring once. Sequences were derived from peripheral blood mononuclear cells (PBMCs), sampled when the disease was refractory, from a patient treated with antithyroid drugs. The receptors derive from a middle-aged woman with Graves disease. Both conserved end residues are part of each CDR3. Each record gives: clone size, V gene, D gene, J gene, CDR3 protein, CDR3 DNA. The D gene is left open where the match is weak. Some rows have no size entry. The others give once, few or many, or a class for an expanded clone.

>-|TRBV19|-|TRBJ1-2
CASSISVSNYGYTF
TGTGCCAGTAGTATTAGTGTCAGCAACTATGGCTACACCTTC
>many|TRBV3-1|-|TRBJ2-7
CASSPDSSYEQYF
TGTGCCAGCAGCCCTGACAGTTCCTACGAGCAGTACTTC
>many|TRBV28|TRBD2|TRBJ2-7
CASSRTGGAYEQYF
TGTGCCAGCAGTAGAACGGGAGGGGCCTACGAGCAGTACTTC
>many|TRBV28|TRBD2|TRBJ2-5
CASSPGLAGAQETQYF
TGTGCCAGCAGTCCCGGACTAGCGGGAGCCCAAGAGACCCAGTACTTC
>-|TRBV5-8|-|TRBJ1-5
CASSLRTGGNQPQHF
TGTGCCAGCAGCTTGCGTACTGGCGGGAATCAGCCCCAGCATTTT
>many|TRBV12-3/TRBV12-4|-|TRBJ2-7
CASSLSRPILTSRYEQYF
TGTGCCAGCAGTTTATCAAGGCCGATCCTCACCTCGCGGTACGAGCAGTACTTC
>many|TRBV28|TRBD1|TRBJ1-5
CASSFGVGSGTGGRAVNQPQHF
TGTGCCAGCAGTTTCGGGGTGGGTAGCGGGACAGGAGGGAGGGCAGTGAATCAGCCCCAGCATTTT
>-|TRBV20-1|-|TRBJ2-7
CSAWPMDGPYEQYF
TGCAGTGCTTGGCCCATGGACGGACCCTACGAGCAGTACTTC
>many|TRBV2|TRBD2|TRBJ2-5
CASSELAGEETQYF
TGTGCCAGCAGTGAATTAGCGGGAGAGGAGACCCAGTACTTC
>-|TRBV19|-|TRBJ2-2
CASSMSLWGIGNTGELFF
TGTGCCAGTAGTATGTCGTTGTGGGGAATTGGGAACACCGGGGAGCTGTTTTTT
>few|TRBV27|-|TRBJ2-7
CASSLGSRSEQYF
TGTGCCAGCAGTTTAGGGAGTAGATCAGAGCAGTACTTC
>-|TRBV7-9|TRBD2|TRBJ2-7
CASSPRGGSPGEQYF
TGTGCCAGCAGCCCCCGGGGGGGCTCACCCGGCGAGCAGTACTTC
>-|TRBV6-1|-|TRBJ2-5
CASTPGRRETQYF
TGTGCCAGCACACCAGGGAGACGGGAGACCCAGTACTTC
>few|TRBV20-1|-|TRBJ2-5
CSGILKTQYF
TGCAGTGGAATACTGAAGACCCAGTACTTC
>many|TRBV28|-|TRBJ2-7
CASSSRYSGHYEQYF
TGTGCCAGCAGTTCAAGATATAGCGGCCACTACGAGCAGTACTTC
>-|TRBV7-6|-|TRBJ2-2
CASSLATVGELFF
TGTGCCAGCAGCTTAGCGACGGTCGGGGAGCTGTTTTTT